The 30 T cell receptor beta chains reported below all come from one sample, sequenced in a study of post-analysis software for immune sequencing data (dated by TCRdb to the mid-2010s). Broader findings and caveats from the paper: Roughly 5 TRBV segments, including TRBV5-6, TRBV5-1 and TRBV20-1, were significantly more frequent in patients than controls.

Libraries were made using PCR. Sequencing was performed on an Illumina HiSeq 2500. Unique molecular identifiers were incorporated into TCR beta cDNA libraries to reduce PCR and sequencing biases. The public sequencing data were trimmed at Q25 with fastp and processed into clonotypes with MiXCR by TCRdb, which kept only in-frame beta chains. All rows with the same CDR3 protein become a single entry with the most common DNA and genes. The sample table records roughly 570,000 distinct CDR3 sequences; 34% of these occur just once. Of the sample, about 5.6% is held by the ten largest clones. These receptors lack a known antigen. Sequences were obtained from blood. Receptors were obtained from a girl aged 2-17 years with multiple sclerosis.

The V call is TRBV7-9, the J call TRBJ2-5, with 9 bases aligning to TRBD1. The J call may be incorrect, as the DNA end agrees better with TRBJ2-7. The CDR3 spans 16 residues. The germline CDR1 and CDR2 sequences are SEHNR and FQNEAQ (reference sequence). The CDR3 DNA follows: TGTGCCAGCAGCCGCACATCCGGGACAGGGTCTGGCGAGCAGTACTTC. Its translation: CASSRTSGTGSGEQYF.

This clonotype was detected once. The CDR3: CASSSVPGNTIYF. The CDR3 coding sequence is TGTGCCAGCAGCTCGGTCCCTGGAAACACCATATATTTT. The rearrangement links TRBV11-1 to TRBJ1-3; D not resolved. CDR3 length equals 13 residues. Germline assignment: CDR1 SGHAT and CDR2 FQDESV (reference sequence). V was shortened by 4 bases and J by 2 bases, with 6 bases between the two germline ends. Together with reference TRBV11-1 and TRBJ1-3, the CDR3 gives the full variable domain: EAEVAQSPRYKITEKSQAVAFWCDPISGHATLYWYRQILGQGPELLVQFQDESVVDDSQLPKDRFSAERLKGVDSTLKIQPAELGDSAMYLCASSSVPGNTIYFGEGSWLTVV.

The sample holds a few counts of this clonotype. The gene calls are TRBV11-2 and TRBJ2-5; D gene uncertain. The CDR3 contains 16 residues. Trimming removed 1 base from V and 1 base from J, with 13 bases in between. Germline CDR1 is SGHAT and CDR2 is FQNNGV. DNA of the CDR3: TGTGCCAGCAGCTTAGCAGGCTTAGCAGCCCAAGAGACCCAGTACTTC. Translation: CASSLAGLAAQETQYF.

This chain's CDR3 is CSARRQGVQPQHF. The CDR3 nucleotides read TGCAGTGCTAGAAGACAGGGAGTTCAGCCCCAGCATTTT. The J gene is TRBJ1-5, the V gene TRBV20-1, with 7 bases aligning to TRBD1. This CDR3 spans 13 amino acids. Germline V gene sequence: CDR1 DFQATT, CDR2 SNEGSKA (reference sequence). After removal of 2 bases from V and 6 bases from J, the junction contained 4 bases not matched to a gene.

This chain links TRBV5-6 with TRBJ2-7; D may be TRBD1 (6 bases). CDR3 length equals 13 residues. Germline lookup yields CDR1 SGHDT and CDR2 YYEEEE. V shed 4 bases and J shed 7 bases, with 15 bases lying between them. CDR3 region: CASSDTPTGEQYF. CDR3 in DNA: TGTGCCAGCAGCGATACCCCAACAGGGGAGCAGTACTTC.

This chain joins TRBV25-1 and TRBJ1-2, with D unclear. The ends were cut back, 0 bases at V and 6 bases at J, with 11 bases in the middle. The CDR3 extends over 14 amino acids. CDR1 is MGHDK, CDR2 SYGVNS, per germline. The chain's CDR3 is CASSEYEGGDGYTF. In nucleotides, the CDR3 is TGTGCCAGCAGTGAATATGAGGGAGGTGATGGCTACACCTTC.

This clonotype turned up a few times. The genes are TRBV12-3 or TRBV12-4 and TRBJ1-5, with D tentatively TRBD1 (5 bases). The V end was cut by 2 bases, the J end by 6 bases, with 11 bases between. This CDR3 has 14 amino acids. The chain's CDR3 is CASSLRGVRQPQHF. The DNA for the CDR3 is TGTGCCAGCAGTTTAAGAGGGGTTCGTCAGCCCCAGCATTTT.

This clonotype has just a few counts. J is TRBJ2-1 and V is TRBV5-1; 8 bases match TRBD1. CDR1 SGHRS and CDR2 YFSETQ come from the germline V gene. This CDR3 region has 15 residues. J gave up 3 bases and V 1 base, and 3 bases lay outside the gene matches. CDR3 residues: CASSLSGGLYNEQFF. DNA for the CDR3: TGCGCCAGCAGCTTGTCAGGGGGCCTCTACAATGAGCAGTTCTTC.

The chain couples TRBV7-3 to TRBJ2-1; 7 nucleotides agree with TRBD2. V lost 1 base to trimming and J lost 2 bases; unmatched junction nucleotides: 5. Germline CDR1 reads SGHTA; CDR2 reads FQGTGA. The CDR3 spans 16 residues. The CDR3 nucleotides are TGTGCCAGCAGCTTAAAACCCAGCGGGGCCTACAATGAGCAGTTCTTC. Encoded protein: CASSLKPSGAYNEQFF.

This clonotype occurred once. This chain links TRBV6-5 with TRBJ2-4; the D gene could be TRBD1 or TRBD2 (6 bases each). Germline V gene data show CDR1 as MNHEY and CDR2 as SVGAGI. Trimming left V 4 bases short and J 8 bases short, with 18 bases between. The CDR3 totals 15 residues. The CDR3 is CASSFGGDKKDIQYF. The DNA for the CDR3 is TGTGCCAGCAGTTTTGGAGGGGACAAGAAAGACATTCAGTACTTC.

This clonotype came up many times. The chain employs TRBV29-1 and TRBJ2-3, with TRBD1 as a possible D gene (5 bases). Trimming removed 6 bases from V and 6 bases from J, with 16 bases in between. This CDR3 has 13 residues. Germline CDR1 is SQVTM and CDR2 is ANQGSEA. CDR3 DNA: TGCAGCGTAGAGACGGTAGGGGCGGATACGCAGTATTTT. This codes for CSVETVGADTQYF.

The chain employs TRBV20-1 and TRBJ2-1, with TRBD2 identical over 8 bases. The CDR3 spans 12 residues. V was clipped by 3 bases and J by 7 bases; unmatched bases: 2. Per germline, CDR1 DFQATT and CDR2 SNEGSKA (reference sequence). The CDR3 loop reads CSASGGGNEQFF. The DNA of the CDR3 is TGCAGTGCTAGCGGGGGGGGTAATGAGCAGTTCTTC.

V is TRBV4-1 and J is TRBJ1-2; weak D call: TRBD1 (5 bases). Looked up from germline, CDR1 is MGHRA and CDR2 is YSYEKL. CDR3 length: 14 residues. Trimming took 1 base from V and 6 from J, leaving 12 bases between them. CDR3 nucleotide sequence: TGCGCCAGCAGCCAAGCGGCAGGGTACGATGGCTACACCTTC. Translating it yields CASSQAAGYDGYTF.

This clonotype was counted a few times. The CDR3 coding sequence is TGCAGTGCTGTTCTGGGACGGGGGGAGACCCAGTACTTC. It is translated as CSAVLGRGETQYF. The chain employs TRBV20-1 and TRBJ2-5; D is possibly TRBD2 (6 bases). Trimming cost V 5 bases and J 5 bases, with 15 bases left between them. Germline V gene sequence: CDR1 DFQATT, CDR2 SNEGSKA (reference sequence). The CDR3 runs to 13 residues.

This clonotype was counted only a few times. The chain recombines TRBV5-1 with TRBJ1-2, with no clear D. The CDR3 runs 13 residues. Germline CDR1 and CDR2: SGHRS and YFSETQ. V lost 5 bases to trimming and J lost 2 bases, with 10 bases between them. The CDR3 loop is CASRSNVNYGYTF. The CDR3 region has the DNA TGCGCCAGCAGATCTAATGTAAACTATGGCTACACCTTC.

This clonotype was counted only a few times. The chain recombines TRBV10-3 with TRBJ2-7, with D possibly being TRBD1 (7 bases). Germline V gene sequence: CDR1 ENHRY, CDR2 SYGVKD. There are 16 residues in the CDR3. V lost 0 bases and J lost 4, with 16 bases in between. The CDR3 here is CAISESTRDSGYEQYF. CDR3 DNA sequence: TGTGCCATCAGTGAGTCTACCCGGGACAGCGGGTACGAGCAGTACTTC.

This clonotype came up a few times. The chain links TRBV24-1 to TRBJ2-7; a possible D gene is TRBD2 (7 bases). This CDR3 is built from 17 residues. The V gene lost 7 bases and the J gene lost 0 bases, with 21 bases spanning the gap. Germline V gene data show CDR1 as KGHDR and CDR2 as SFDVKD. CDR3 protein: CATSYTGEGVTSYEQYF. CDR3 coding DNA: TGTGCCACCAGCTACACCGGGGAGGGGGTAACCTCCTACGAGCAGTACTTC.

V is TRBV11-2 and J is TRBJ1-5; no clear D. CDR1 and CDR2 (germline): SGHAT, FQNNGV. This CDR3 has 15 residues. Trimming took off 7 bases at V and 6 bases at J, with 19 bases between the two ends. The CDR3, as DNA: TGTGCCAGCACCCCCGTCCCCGGCGTGGGTCAGCCCCAGCATTTT. Residues: CASTPVPGVGQPQHF. Complete variable domain (other parts from reference TRBV11-2 and TRBJ1-5): EAGVAQSPRYKIIEKRQSVAFWCNPISGHATLYWYQQILGQGPKLLIQFQNNGVVDDSQLPKDRFSAERLKGVDSTLKIQPAKLEDSAVYLCASTPVPGVGQPQHFGDGTRLSIL.

The V gene is TRBV6-1, the J gene TRBJ1-2; the D is unclear. The germline gives CDR1 MNHNS, CDR2 SASEGT. The CDR3 runs 13 residues. Trimming took 4 bases from V and 4 from J, leaving 10 bases between them. The CDR3 reads CASSVESGYGYTF. CDR3 DNA sequence: TGTGCCAGCAGTGTCGAGTCGGGCTATGGCTACACCTTC.

This chain uses TRBV24-1 with TRBJ2-1; no firm D call. Germline lookup yields CDR1 KGHDR and CDR2 SFDVKD. The CDR3 extends over 15 amino acids. Trimming took off 2 bases at V and 5 bases at J, with 12 bases between the two ends. The CDR3 coding sequence is TGTGCCACCAGTGATTCCCAAGTAGCCCACAATGAGCAGTTCTTC. Translated, it gives CATSDSQVAHNEQFF.

CDR3 nucleotide sequence: TGTGCCAGCAGTTGGACAGGGATGGTCAATCAGCCCCAGCATTTT. Its translation is CASSWTGMVNQPQHF. This sequence joins TRBV6-2 or TRBV6-3 and TRBJ1-5; 8 bases agree with TRBD1. The ends lost 4 bases at V and 3 bases at J; junction bases unmatched: 5. CDR1 and CDR2 from the germline V gene are MNHEY and SVGEGT. The CDR3 sequence is 15 residues long.

J is TRBJ2-1 and V is TRBV9; 9 bases match TRBD1. J was trimmed by 2 bases and V by 5 bases; bases with no gene match: 8. The germline CDR1 and CDR2 sequences are SGDLS and YYNGEE. This CDR3 has 16 amino acids. The DNA of the CDR3 is TGTGCCAGCAGTTATACAGGGGGCATAACCTACAATGAGCAGTTCTTC. Translating gives CASSYTGGITYNEQFF.

This clonotype came up a few times. The rearrangement joins TRBV5-1 to TRBJ1-2; D remains unclear. The germline V gene has CDR1 SGHRS and CDR2 YFSETQ. Trimming removed 5 bases at V and 4 bases at J, with 12 bases between. The CDR3 extends over 13 amino acids. In DNA form, the CDR3 reads TGCGCCAGCAGTGCGGTTAAAGCCTATGGCTACACCTTC. Protein sequence: CASSAVKAYGYTF.

Comments on this clonotype: One end of the junction is discordant with germline, which a read error may explain. The genes are TRBV7-2 and TRBJ2-3, with 12 bases fitting TRBD2. Germline assignment: CDR1 SGHTA and CDR2 FQGNSA. This CDR3 spans 17 amino acids. The CDR3 nucleotides read TGTGCCGGCAGCTACCGGACTAGCGGGGTAATGGCAGATACGCAGTATTTT. Amino acid sequence: CAGSYRTSGVMADTQYF.

This clonotype was found a few times. The chain is built from TRBV7-2 and TRBJ2-1, with D perhaps matching TRBD2 (7 bases). V lost 7 bases and J 7 bases, leaving 20 bases between the germline ends. The CDR3 has 15 residues. Germline V lookup: CDR1 SGHTA, CDR2 FQGNSA. CDR3 in DNA: TGTGCCAGCACCGAAGGGGGGGGCCGTTATAATGAGCAGTTCTTC. This gives the protein CASTEGGGRYNEQFF.

The rearrangement links TRBV7-2 to TRBJ1-4, with 8 bases identical to TRBD1. The ends lost 5 bases at V and 4 bases at J; junction bases unmatched: 6. Germline V lookup: CDR1 SGHTA, CDR2 FQGNSA. The CDR3 sequence is 15 residues long. The CDR3 DNA reads TGTGCCAGCAGCGCCCAGACAGGGGTTAATGAAAAACTGTTTTTT. Amino acids: CASSAQTGVNEKLFF.

The chain has TRBV6-6 and TRBJ1-5, with D maybe TRBD1 (6 bases). V was shortened by 8 bases and J by 2 bases, with 16 bases between the two germline ends. CDR1 is MNHNY and CDR2 is SVGAGI in the germline V gene (reference sequence). This CDR3 region has 15 residues. The CDR3 nucleotides are TGTGCCAGCGCTTTGGGGGGCGGCGGCAATCAGCCCCAGCATTTT. It encodes CASALGGGGNQPQHF.

The rearrangement uses TRBV5-1 and TRBJ1-5; D unclear. The germline V gene has CDR1 SGHRS and CDR2 YFSETQ. Trimming took off 0 bases at V and 7 bases at J, with 8 bases between the two ends. This CDR3 has 13 amino acids. CDR3: CASSLDTAQPQHF. The DNA for the CDR3 is TGCGCCAGCAGCTTGGACACCGCACAGCCCCAGCATTTT.

The rearrangement uses TRBV6-2 or TRBV6-3 and TRBJ2-5; TRBD1 matches at 9 bases. Judging by the DNA end, TRBJ2-7 fits better; the J call may be wrong. The CDR3 length is 15 residues. Germline loops: CDR1 MNHEY, CDR2 SVGEGT. The chain's CDR3 is CASTDMTGGYYEQYF. CDR3 sequence (DNA): TGTGCCAGCACCGATATGACAGGGGGGTACTACGAGCAGTACTTC.

With respect to this clonotype: One end of the junction does not line up with germline, which may come from a read error. The genes are TRBV24-1 and TRBJ2-5; 7 positions agree with TRBD1. Germline CDR1 KGHDR, CDR2 SFDVKD. This CDR3 is 15 amino acids long. CDR3 amino acids: CAASDFGTEGETQYF. In DNA, the CDR3 is TGTGCCGCCAGTGATTTCGGGACAGAAGGAGAGACCCAGTACTTC.